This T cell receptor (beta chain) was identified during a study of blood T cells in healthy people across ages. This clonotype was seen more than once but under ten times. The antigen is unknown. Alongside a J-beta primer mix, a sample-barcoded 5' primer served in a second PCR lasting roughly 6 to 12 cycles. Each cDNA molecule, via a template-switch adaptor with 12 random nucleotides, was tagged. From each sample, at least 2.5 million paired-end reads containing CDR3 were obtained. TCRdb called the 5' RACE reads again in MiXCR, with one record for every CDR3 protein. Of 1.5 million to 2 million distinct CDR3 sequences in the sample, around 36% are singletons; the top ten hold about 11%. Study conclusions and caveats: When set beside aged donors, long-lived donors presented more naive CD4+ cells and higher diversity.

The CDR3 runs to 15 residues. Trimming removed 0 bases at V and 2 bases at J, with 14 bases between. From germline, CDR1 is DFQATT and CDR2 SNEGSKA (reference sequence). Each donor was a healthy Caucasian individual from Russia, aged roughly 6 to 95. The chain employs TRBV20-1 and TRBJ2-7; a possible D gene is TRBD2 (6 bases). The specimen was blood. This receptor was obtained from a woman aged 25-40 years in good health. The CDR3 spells CSARDWGDRTYEQYF. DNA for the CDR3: TGCAGTGCTAGAGATTGGGGGGACCGAACCTACGAGCAGTACTTC.